This TCR beta chain was identified during a study of cytomegalovirus exposure and HLA in healthy donors. Study-wide findings and caveats: The classifier, whose performance was assessed in both the original and validation cohorts, reportedly diagnosed cytomegalovirus status with high specificity and sensitivity.

The table came from immunoSEQ multiplex PCR; TCRdb's copy has only in-frame clones and leaves some out. The sample consists of approximately 150,000 clones, about 88% of them appearing once. This CDR3 contains 14 residues. Trimming stripped 2 bases from V and 6 bases from J, with 13 bases between. The V gene's germline CDR1 is MGHRA and CDR2 YSYEKL. Notes on this clone: No antigen is known for it.

The rearrangement links TRBV4-1 to TRBJ1-2, with D perhaps TRBD1 (6 bases). The source is a man aged 18 to 30 in good health and CMV-seropositive. Source material: PBMCs. The CDR3 reads CASSQIQGTDGYTF. CDR3 nucleotides: TGCGCCAGCAGCCAAATACAGGGTACGGATGGCTACACCTTC.